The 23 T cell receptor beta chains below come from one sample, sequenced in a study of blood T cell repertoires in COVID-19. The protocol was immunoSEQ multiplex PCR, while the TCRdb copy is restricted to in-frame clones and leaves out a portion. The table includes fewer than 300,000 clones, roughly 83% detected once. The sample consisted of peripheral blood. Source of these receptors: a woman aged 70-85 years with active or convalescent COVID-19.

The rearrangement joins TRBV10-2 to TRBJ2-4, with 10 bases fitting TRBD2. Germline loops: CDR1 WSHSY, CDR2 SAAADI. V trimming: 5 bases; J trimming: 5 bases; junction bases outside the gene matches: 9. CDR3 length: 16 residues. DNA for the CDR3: TGCGCCAGCAGTTCCCCGACTAGCGGGTTCCAAAACATTCAGTACTTC. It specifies CASSSPTSGFQNIQYF.

For the CDR3, the DNA is TGTGCCATCACAGGCGGGGGGGAGCAGTACTTC. Translated: CAITGGGEQYF. The gene calls are TRBV10-3 and TRBJ2-7; the match to TRBD2 covers 8 bases. The junction had 3 bases not matched to a gene; V was cut back by 7 bases and J by 7 bases. In germline, CDR1 is ENHRY, CDR2 SYGVKD. This CDR3 comprises 11 residues.

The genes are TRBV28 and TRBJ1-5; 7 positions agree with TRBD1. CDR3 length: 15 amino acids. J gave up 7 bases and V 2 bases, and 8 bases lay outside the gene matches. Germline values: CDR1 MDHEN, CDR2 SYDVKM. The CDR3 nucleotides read TGTGCCAGCAGTTTAGCCTCCACAGGGGAACAGCCCCAGCATTTT. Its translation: CASSLASTGEQPQHF.

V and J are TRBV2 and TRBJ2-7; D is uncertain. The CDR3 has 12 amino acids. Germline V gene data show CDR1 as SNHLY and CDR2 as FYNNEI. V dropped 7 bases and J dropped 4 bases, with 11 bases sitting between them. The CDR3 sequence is CASNAVLYEQYF. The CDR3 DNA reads TGTGCCAGCAACGCAGTGCTTTACGAGCAGTACTTC.

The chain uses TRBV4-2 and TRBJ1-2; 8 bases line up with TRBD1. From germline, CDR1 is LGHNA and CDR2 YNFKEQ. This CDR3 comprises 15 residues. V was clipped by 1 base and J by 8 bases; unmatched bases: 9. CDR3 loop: CASSQVTQGGVGYTF. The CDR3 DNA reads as TGTGCCAGCAGCCAAGTCACACAGGGGGGTGTAGGCTACACCTTC.

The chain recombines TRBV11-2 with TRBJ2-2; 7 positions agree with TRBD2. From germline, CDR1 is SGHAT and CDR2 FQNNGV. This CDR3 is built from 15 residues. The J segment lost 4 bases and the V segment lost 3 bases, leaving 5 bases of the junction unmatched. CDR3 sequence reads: CASSFTGGGTGELFF. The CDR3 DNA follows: TGTGCCAGCAGCTTCACGGGAGGAGGCACCGGGGAGCTGTTTTTT. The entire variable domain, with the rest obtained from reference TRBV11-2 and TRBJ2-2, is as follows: EAGVAQSPRYKIIEKRQSVAFWCNPISGHATLYWYQQILGQGPKLLIQFQNNGVVDDSQLPKDRFSAERLKGVDSTLKIQPAKLEDSAVYLCASSFTGGGTGELFFGEGSRLTVL.

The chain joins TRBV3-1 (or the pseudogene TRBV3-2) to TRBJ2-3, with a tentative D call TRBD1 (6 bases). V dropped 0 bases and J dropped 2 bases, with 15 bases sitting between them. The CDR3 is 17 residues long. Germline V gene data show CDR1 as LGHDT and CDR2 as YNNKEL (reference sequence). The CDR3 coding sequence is TGTGCCAGCAGCCAAGATCTCCACAGGGCCCTCACAGATACGCAGTATTTT. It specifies CASSQDLHRALTDTQYF.

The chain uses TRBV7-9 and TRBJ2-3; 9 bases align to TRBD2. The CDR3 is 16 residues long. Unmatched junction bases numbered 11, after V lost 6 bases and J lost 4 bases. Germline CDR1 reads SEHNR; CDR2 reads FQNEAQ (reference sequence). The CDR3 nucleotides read TGTGCCAGCAGTGCCCGGGCGGGGGGGCCGGCAGATACGCAGTATTTT. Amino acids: CASSARAGGPADTQYF.

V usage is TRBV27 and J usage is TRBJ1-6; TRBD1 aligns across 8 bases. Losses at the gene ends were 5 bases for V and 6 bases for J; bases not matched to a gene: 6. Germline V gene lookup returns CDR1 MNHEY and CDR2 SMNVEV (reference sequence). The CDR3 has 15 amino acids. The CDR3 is CASSTTGGVNSPLHF. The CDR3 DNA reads TGTGCCAGCAGTACTACAGGGGGGGTTAATTCACCCCTCCACTTT.

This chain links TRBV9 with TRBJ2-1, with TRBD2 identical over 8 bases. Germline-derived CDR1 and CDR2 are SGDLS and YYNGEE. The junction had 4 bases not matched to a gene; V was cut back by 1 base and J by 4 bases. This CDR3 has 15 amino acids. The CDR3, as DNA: TGTGCCAGCAGCGTATCCCAGCGGGGGTACAATGAGCAGTTCTTC. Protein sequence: CASSVSQRGYNEQFF.

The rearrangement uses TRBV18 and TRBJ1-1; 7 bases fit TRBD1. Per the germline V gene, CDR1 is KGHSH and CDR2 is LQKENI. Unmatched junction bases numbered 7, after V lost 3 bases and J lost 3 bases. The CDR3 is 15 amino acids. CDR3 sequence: CASSPRQGGDTEAFF. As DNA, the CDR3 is TGTGCCAGCTCACCTCGACAGGGCGGGGACACTGAAGCTTTCTTT.

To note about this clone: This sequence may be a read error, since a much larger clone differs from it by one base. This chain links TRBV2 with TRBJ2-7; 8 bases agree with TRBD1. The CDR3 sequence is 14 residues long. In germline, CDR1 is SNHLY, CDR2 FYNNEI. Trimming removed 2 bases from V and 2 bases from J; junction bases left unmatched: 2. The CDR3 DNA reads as TGTGCCAGCAGTGAATTGGGACAGGCCTACGAGCAGTACTTC. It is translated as CASSELGQAYEQYF.

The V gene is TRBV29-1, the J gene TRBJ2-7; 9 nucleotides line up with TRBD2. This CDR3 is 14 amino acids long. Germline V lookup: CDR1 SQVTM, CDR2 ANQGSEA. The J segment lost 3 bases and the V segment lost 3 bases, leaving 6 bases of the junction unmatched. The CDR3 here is CSVEAGGPFYEQYF. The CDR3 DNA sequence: TGCAGCGTTGAGGCGGGAGGGCCTTTCTACGAGCAGTACTTC.

CDR3 nucleotide sequence: TGTGCCAGCAGCTTGGCGGGGGGCAGGAACATTCAGTACTTC. Amino acid sequence: CASSLAGGRNIQYF. This chain uses TRBV5-6 with TRBJ2-4; D is perhaps TRBD2 (7 bases). This CDR3 region has 14 residues. Germline loops: CDR1 SGHDT, CDR2 YYEEEE. V was clipped by 0 bases and J by 7 bases, with 11 bases between them.

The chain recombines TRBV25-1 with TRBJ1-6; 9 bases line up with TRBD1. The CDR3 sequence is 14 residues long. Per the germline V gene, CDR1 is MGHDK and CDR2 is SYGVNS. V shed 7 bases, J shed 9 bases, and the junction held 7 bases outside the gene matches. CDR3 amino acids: CASTRTGDGSPLHF. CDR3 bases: TGTGCCAGCACCAGGACAGGGGACGGTTCACCCCTCCACTTT.

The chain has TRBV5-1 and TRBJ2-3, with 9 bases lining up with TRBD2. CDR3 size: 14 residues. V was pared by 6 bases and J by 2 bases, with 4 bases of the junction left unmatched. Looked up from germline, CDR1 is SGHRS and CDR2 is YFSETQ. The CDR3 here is CASTTSGYTDTQYF. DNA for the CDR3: TGCGCCAGCACTACTAGCGGGTACACAGATACGCAGTATTTT.

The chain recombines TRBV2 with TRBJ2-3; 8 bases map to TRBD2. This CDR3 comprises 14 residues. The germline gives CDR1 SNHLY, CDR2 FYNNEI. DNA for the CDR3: TGTGCTACTAAGCGGGGGCTTAGCACAGATACGCAGTATTTT. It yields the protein CATKRGLSTDTQYF. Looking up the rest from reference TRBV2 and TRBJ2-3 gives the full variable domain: EPEVTQTPSHQVTQMGQEVILRCVPISNHLYFYWYRQILGQKVEFLVSFYNNEISEKSEIFDDQFSVERPDGSNFTLKIRSTKLEDSAMYFCATKRGLSTDTQYFGPGTRLTVL.

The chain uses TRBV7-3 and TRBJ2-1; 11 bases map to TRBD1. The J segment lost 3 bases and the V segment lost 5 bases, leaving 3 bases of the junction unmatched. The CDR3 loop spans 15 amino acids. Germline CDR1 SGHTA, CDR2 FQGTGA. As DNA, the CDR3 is TGTGCCAGCAGCACCGGGACAGGGGGCTACAATGAGCAGTTCTTC. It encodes CASSTGTGGYNEQFF.

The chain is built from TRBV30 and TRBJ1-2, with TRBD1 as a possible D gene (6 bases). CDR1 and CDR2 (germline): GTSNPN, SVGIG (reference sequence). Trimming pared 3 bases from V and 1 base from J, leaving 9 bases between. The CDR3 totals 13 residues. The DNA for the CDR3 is TGTGCCTGGAGCGGACAGCGTAACTATGGCTACACCTTC. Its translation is CAWSGQRNYGYTF.

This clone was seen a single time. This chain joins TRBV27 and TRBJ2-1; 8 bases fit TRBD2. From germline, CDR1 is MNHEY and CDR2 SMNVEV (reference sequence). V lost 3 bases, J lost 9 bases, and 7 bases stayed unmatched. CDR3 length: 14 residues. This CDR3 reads CASSFREGFGEQFF. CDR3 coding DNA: TGTGCCAGCAGTTTTCGGGAGGGGTTCGGTGAGCAGTTCTTC.

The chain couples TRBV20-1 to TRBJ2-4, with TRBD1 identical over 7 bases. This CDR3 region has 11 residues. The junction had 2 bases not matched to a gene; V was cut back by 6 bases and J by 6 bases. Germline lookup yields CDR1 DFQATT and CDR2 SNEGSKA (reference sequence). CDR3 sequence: CSARQGNIQYF. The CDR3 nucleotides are TGCAGTGCACGACAGGGAAACATTCAGTACTTC.

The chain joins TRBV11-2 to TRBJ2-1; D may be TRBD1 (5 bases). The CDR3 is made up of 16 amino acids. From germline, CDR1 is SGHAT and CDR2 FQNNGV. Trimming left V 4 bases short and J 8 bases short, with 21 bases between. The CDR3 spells CASSSQGAGVIDEQFF. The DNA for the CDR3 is TGTGCCAGCAGCTCCCAAGGGGCAGGAGTGATCGATGAGCAGTTCTTC. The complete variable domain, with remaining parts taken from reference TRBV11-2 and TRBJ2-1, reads EAGVAQSPRYKIIEKRQSVAFWCNPISGHATLYWYQQILGQGPKLLIQFQNNGVVDDSQLPKDRFSAERLKGVDSTLKIQPAKLEDSAVYLCASSSQGAGVIDEQFFGPGTRLTVL.

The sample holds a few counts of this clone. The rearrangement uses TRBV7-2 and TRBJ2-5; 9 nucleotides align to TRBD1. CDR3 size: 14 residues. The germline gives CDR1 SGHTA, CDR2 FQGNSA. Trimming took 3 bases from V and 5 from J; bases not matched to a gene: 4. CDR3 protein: CASSLDRGRETQYF. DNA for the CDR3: TGTGCCAGCAGCTTGGACAGGGGAAGGGAGACCCAGTACTTC.